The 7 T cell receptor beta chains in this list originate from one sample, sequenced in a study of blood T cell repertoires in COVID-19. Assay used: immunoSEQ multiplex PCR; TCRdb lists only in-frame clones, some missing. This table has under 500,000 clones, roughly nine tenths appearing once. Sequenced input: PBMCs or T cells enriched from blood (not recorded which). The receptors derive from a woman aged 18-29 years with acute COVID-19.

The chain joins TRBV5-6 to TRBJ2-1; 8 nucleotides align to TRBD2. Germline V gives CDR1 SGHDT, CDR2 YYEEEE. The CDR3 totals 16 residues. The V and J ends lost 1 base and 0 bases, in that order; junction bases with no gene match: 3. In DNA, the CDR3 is TGTGCCAGCAGCTTGCCCAGCGGGGGCTCCTACAATGAGCAGTTCTTC. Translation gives CASSLPSGGSYNEQFF.

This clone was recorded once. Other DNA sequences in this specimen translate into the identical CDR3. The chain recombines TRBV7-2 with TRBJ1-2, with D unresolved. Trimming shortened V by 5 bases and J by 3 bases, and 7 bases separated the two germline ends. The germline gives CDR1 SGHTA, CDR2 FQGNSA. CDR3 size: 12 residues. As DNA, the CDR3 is TGTGCCAGCAGCCCCGGGGACTATGGCTACACCTTC. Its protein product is CASSPGDYGYTF.

The CDR3 loop is CASSSPQGLNTEAFF. The CDR3 region has the DNA TGTGCCAGCAGCTCGCCACAGGGGTTGAACACTGAAGCTTTCTTT. The chain has TRBV7-2 and TRBJ1-1; TRBD1 aligns across 7 bases. The CDR3 has 15 residues. Per the germline V gene, CDR1 is SGHTA and CDR2 is FQGNSA. With 4 bases clipped from V and 0 bases from J, the junction kept 5 bases outside the gene matches. Together with reference TRBV7-2 and TRBJ1-1, the CDR3 gives the full variable domain: GAGVSQSPSNKVTEKGKDVELRCDPISGHTALYWYRQSLGQGLEFLIYFQGNSAPDKSGLPSDRFSAERTGGSVSTLTIQRTQQEDSAVYLCASSSPQGLNTEAFFGQGTRLTVV.

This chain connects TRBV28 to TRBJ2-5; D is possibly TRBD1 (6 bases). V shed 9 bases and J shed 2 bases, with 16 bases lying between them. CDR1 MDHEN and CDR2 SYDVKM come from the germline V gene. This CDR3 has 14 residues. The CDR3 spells CASNRDTVQETQYF. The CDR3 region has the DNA TGTGCCAGTAACCGGGACACAGTTCAAGAGACCCAGTACTTC. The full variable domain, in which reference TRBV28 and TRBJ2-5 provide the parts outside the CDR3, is DVKVTQSSRYLVKRTGEKVFLECVQDMDHENMFWYRQDPGLGLRLIYFSYDVKMKEKGDIPEGYSVSREKKERFSLILESASTNQTSMYLCASNRDTVQETQYFGPGTRLLVL.

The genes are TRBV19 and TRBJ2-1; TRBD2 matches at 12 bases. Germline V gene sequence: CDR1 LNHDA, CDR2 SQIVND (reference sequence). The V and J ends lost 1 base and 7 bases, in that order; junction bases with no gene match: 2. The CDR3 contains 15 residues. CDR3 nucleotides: TGTGCCAGTAGTATAGTGACTAGCGGGAGAAATGAGCAGTTCTTC. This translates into CASSIVTSGRNEQFF.

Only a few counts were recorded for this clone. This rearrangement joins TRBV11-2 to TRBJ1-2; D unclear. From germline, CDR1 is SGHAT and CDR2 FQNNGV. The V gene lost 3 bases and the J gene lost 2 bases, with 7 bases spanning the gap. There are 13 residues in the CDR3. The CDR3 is CASSFLTNYGYTF. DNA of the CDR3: TGTGCCAGCAGCTTCCTGACAAACTATGGCTACACCTTC. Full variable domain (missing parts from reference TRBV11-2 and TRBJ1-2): EAGVAQSPRYKIIEKRQSVAFWCNPISGHATLYWYQQILGQGPKLLIQFQNNGVVDDSQLPKDRFSAERLKGVDSTLKIQPAKLEDSAVYLCASSFLTNYGYTFGSGTRLTVV.

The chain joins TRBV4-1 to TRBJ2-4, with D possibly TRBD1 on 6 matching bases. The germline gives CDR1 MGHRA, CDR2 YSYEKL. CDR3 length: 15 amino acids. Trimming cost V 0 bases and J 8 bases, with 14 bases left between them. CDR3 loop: CASSQDQGPPYIQYF. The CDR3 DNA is TGCGCCAGCAGCCAAGATCAGGGGCCCCCATACATTCAGTACTTC.